This TCR beta chain was captured by sequencing in a study of blood T cells in healthy people across ages. Whole-study results and caveats: Among long-lived donors, naive CD4+ cells were more numerous and diversity higher than in aged donors. CMV infection status of these donors was not known.

The CDR3 sequence is 15 residues long. Trimming at V came to 6 bases and at J to 6 bases, leaving 9 bases not matched to a gene. Germline assignment: CDR1 MDHEN and CDR2 SYDVKM. With a J-beta primer mix and a sample-barcoded 5' primer, a second PCR ran roughly 7 to 11 cycles. One entry per CDR3 protein, called by TCRdb with MiXCR from the 5' RACE reads. In the table there are 750,000 to 1,000,000 distinct CDR3 sequences, roughly 28% of which are singletons. This clonotype has only a few counts. What it recognizes is unknown. This sample also belongs to another study, concerning T cells of mothers and their children.

The chain combines TRBV28 with TRBJ2-1; TRBD1 matches at 9 bases. This TCR derives from a woman between 40 and 55 years old in good health. Specimen: blood. The CDR3 nucleotides are TGTGCCAGCAGCTTGGGTGGGACAGGGCCCAATGAGCAGTTCTTC. Residues: CASSLGGTGPNEQFF.